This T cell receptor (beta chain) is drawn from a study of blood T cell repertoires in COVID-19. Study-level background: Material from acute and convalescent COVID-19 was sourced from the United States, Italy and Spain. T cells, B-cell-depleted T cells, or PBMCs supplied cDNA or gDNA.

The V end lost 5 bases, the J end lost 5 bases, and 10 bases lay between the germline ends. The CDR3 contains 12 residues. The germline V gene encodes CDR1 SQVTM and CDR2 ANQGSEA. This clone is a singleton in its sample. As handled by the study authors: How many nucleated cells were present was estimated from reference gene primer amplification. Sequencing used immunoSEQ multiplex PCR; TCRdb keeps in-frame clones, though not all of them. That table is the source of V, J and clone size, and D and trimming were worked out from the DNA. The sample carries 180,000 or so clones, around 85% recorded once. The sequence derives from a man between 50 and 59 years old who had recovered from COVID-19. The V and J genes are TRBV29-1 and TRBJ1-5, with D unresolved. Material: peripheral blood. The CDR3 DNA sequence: TGCAGCGTTACTGACGGGGATCAGCCCCAGCATTTT. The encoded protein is CSVTDGDQPQHF.